Sequencing of this T cell receptor beta chain was carried out in a study of Tregs in tolerant kidney transplant recipients. Background on the study: An approximately 3-day belatacept mixed lymphocyte reaction, sometimes plus 5-day graft donor restimulation, preceded CD4+CD25+CD127- sorting.

The assay was immunoSEQ multiplex PCR, and TCRdb's table has in-frame clones only and misses some. The sample yields fewer than 45,000 clones, less than 97% seen once. To note about this clone: What it binds is not known.

V was clipped by 4 bases and J by 3 bases; unmatched bases: 8. The CDR3 is 16 residues long. The germline CDR1 and CDR2 sequences are SGHNT and YYREEE (reference sequence). This sequence originates from a human donor in good health. V usage is TRBV5-4 and J usage is TRBJ2-4; 9 nucleotides line up with TRBD2. The specimen was Tregs from blood cultured with allogeneic cells. CDR3 DNA: TGTGCCAGCAGCCTTGCGGGGGGGCCCCGCAAAAACATTCAGTACTTC. Translation gives CASSLAGGPRKNIQYF.